This TCR beta chain was profiled in a study of blood T cell repertoires in COVID-19. Looking at the study overall: T cells, B-cell-depleted T cells, or PBMCs provided the cDNA or gDNA that served as material.

Participants had their cohort set by participant-reported clinical history. Trimming cost V 5 bases and J 5 bases, with 18 bases left between them. CDR1 and CDR2 (germline): LNHNV, YYDKDF (reference sequence). The CDR3 contains 15 residues. Methods used by the authors: Using reference gene primer amplification, nucleated cell counts were estimated. Sequenced by immunoSEQ multiplex PCR; TCRdb stores in-frame clones only, minus some. The DNA was the basis for D and trimming; V, J and clone size are from that table. The profile covers 200,000 or so clones, with roughly 89% appearing a single time and 3% to 4.5% taken by the ten largest.

The rearrangement joins TRBV15 to TRBJ1-2; D might be TRBD1 (5 bases). The source of this sequence is a woman aged 40 to 50 with acute COVID-19. The sample comprised PBMCs or T cells enriched from blood (not recorded which). The CDR3 bases are TGTGCCACCAGCGGAGTCCGCTCCGGGGGTTATGGCTACACCTTC. Its protein product is CATSGVRSGGYGYTF.